This passage covers 8 T cell receptor beta chains from one sample sequenced in a study of post-analysis software for immune sequencing data. Study conclusions and caveats: Patients carried five TRBV segments more frequently than controls did, and TRBV5-6, TRBV5-1 and TRBV20-1 were among them.

Presence of unique molecular identifiers characterized the TCR beta cDNA libraries. TCRdb used MiXCR to reprocess the PCR reads, holding one entry per CDR3 protein. The sample lists roughly 540,000 distinct CDR3 sequences; around a third were seen once. These receptors are not linked to any known antigen. The sequenced material came from blood. Receptor source: a girl aged 2 to 17 with multiple sclerosis.

This rearrangement joins TRBV20-1 to TRBJ2-7; 10 bases are shared with TRBD2. Germline V CDR1 and CDR2: DFQATT, SNEGSKA (reference sequence). Trimming took 1 base from V and 0 from J; bases not matched to a gene: 3. The CDR3 runs to 15 residues. CDR3 sequence (DNA): TGCAGTGCTAGAGCTCCTAGCGGGGGCTCCTACGAGCAGTACTTC. Protein sequence: CSARAPSGGSYEQYF.

This clonotype was seen a few times. This chain links TRBV5-1 with TRBJ1-2; D possibly corresponds to TRBD1 (5 bases). V was cut by 0 bases and J by 8 bases, with 14 bases left in between. CDR1 is SGHRS and CDR2 is YFSETQ in the germline V gene. This CDR3 spans 14 amino acids. The CDR3 DNA is TGCGCCAGCAGCTTGGGAAATGGAGGGGACGGCTACACCTTC. Its translation is CASSLGNGGDGYTF. The complete variable domain, with remaining parts taken from reference TRBV5-1 and TRBJ1-2, reads KAGVTQTPRYLIKTRGQQVTLSCSPISGHRSVSWYQQTPGQGLQFLFEYFSETQRNKGNFPGRFSGRQFSNSRSEMNVSTLELGDSALYLCASSLGNGGDGYTFGSGTRLTVV.

V gene TRBV3-1 combines with J gene TRBJ2-4, with D uncertain. Trimming shortened V by 0 bases and J by 3 bases, and 9 bases separated the two germline ends. This CDR3 is 15 amino acids long. Germline V lookup: CDR1 LGHDT, CDR2 YNNKEL (reference sequence). The CDR3 bases are TGTGCCAGCAGCCAAGAGTGGGTCGACAAAAACATTCAGTACTTC. Translation gives CASSQEWVDKNIQYF.

This clonotype was picked up many times. The chain has TRBV11-2 and TRBJ2-7; TRBD2 might be the D (5 bases). Trimming took off 1 base at V and 5 bases at J, with 12 bases between the two ends. Germline loops: CDR1 SGHAT, CDR2 FQNNGV. The CDR3 loop spans 14 amino acids. The CDR3 reads CASSLVGRGNEQYF. In nucleotides, the CDR3 is TGTGCCAGCAGCTTAGTTGGCCGGGGTAACGAGCAGTACTTC.

The rearrangement links TRBV27 to TRBJ1-1; D unresolved. The CDR3 runs to 13 residues. V shed 2 bases and J shed 7 bases, with 11 bases lying between them. CDR1 is MNHEY and CDR2 is SMNVEV in the germline V gene (reference sequence). In DNA form, the CDR3 reads TGTGCCAGCAGTTTAGTAGCGGGTGGTGAAGCTTTCTTT. Protein sequence: CASSLVAGGEAFF.

This clonotype turned up a few times. The chain links TRBV5-1 to TRBJ2-5; TRBD1 matches at 10 bases. The CDR3 runs to 14 residues. Germline V lookup: CDR1 SGHRS, CDR2 YFSETQ. The V segment lost 5 bases and the J segment 3 bases; nucleotides outside the gene matches: 4. The CDR3 reads CASRATGGEETQYF. The CDR3 DNA follows: TGCGCCAGCAGAGCGACAGGGGGCGAAGAGACCCAGTACTTC.

This rearrangement joins TRBV7-3 to TRBJ2-3, with unresolved D. The CDR3 covers 13 residues. V was trimmed by 5 bases and J by 2 bases, leaving 8 bases between them. Germline V gene lookup returns CDR1 SGHTA and CDR2 FQGTGA. This CDR3 reads CASSPRPTDTQYF. The CDR3 DNA reads TGTGCCAGCAGCCCCCGACCCACAGATACGCAGTATTTT.

This clonotype was seen a few times. The chain is built from TRBV12-3 or TRBV12-4 and TRBJ2-5; D might be TRBD1 or TRBD2, each matching 5 bases. The CDR3 runs to 15 residues. V lost 5 bases and J 3 bases, leaving 16 bases between the germline ends. CDR3 residues: CASSPGTPREETQYF. The DNA of the CDR3 is TGTGCCAGCAGTCCAGGGACCCCTCGGGAAGAGACCCAGTACTTC.